The 30 T cell receptor beta chains reported below all come from one sample, sequenced in a study of blood T cells in healthy people across ages. The second PCR ran roughly 6 to 12 cycles with a sample-barcoded 5' primer and J-beta primers. TCRdb itself ran the 5' RACE reads through MiXCR, one entry per CDR3 protein. The sample has about 720,000 distinct CDR3 sequences; roughly 25% are singletons. The same sample was also used in a study of T cells of mothers and their children.

The sample was blood. The receptors were gathered from a boy aged 5-17 years in good health.

The CDR3 region is CASSLGGQKSSPLHF. Here the CDR3 DNA reads TGTGCCAGCAGCTTAGGGGGACAGAAGTCCTCACCCCTCCACTTT. The chain joins TRBV7-2 to TRBJ1-6, with 7 bases lining up with TRBD1. The CDR3 contains 15 residues. V lost 1 base and J lost 10; bases outside the gene matches: 7. Germline CDR1 is SGHTA and CDR2 is FQGNSA.

In its sample, this clonotype was seen a few times. The chain is built from TRBV14 and TRBJ2-1; tentative D call: TRBD1 (6 bases). V lost 7 bases to trimming and J lost 5 bases, with 15 bases between them. CDR1 and CDR2 from the germline V gene are SGHDN and FVKESK. CDR3 size: 14 residues. The chain's CDR3 is CASNHRDTHNEQFF. The CDR3 DNA sequence: TGTGCCAGCAACCACCGGGACACCCACAATGAGCAGTTCTTC.

The rearrangement joins TRBV12-3 or TRBV12-4 to TRBJ2-5; 9 nucleotides align to TRBD1. The ends lost 6 bases at V and 5 bases at J; junction bases unmatched: 7. This CDR3 spans 14 amino acids. CDR3 amino acids: CASSTDRGWETQYF. As DNA, the CDR3 is TGTGCCAGCAGCACCGACAGGGGGTGGGAGACCCAGTACTTC.

This clonotype was recorded a few times. This CDR3 is CASSDHRGRNEKLFF. The CDR3 DNA is TGTGCCAGCAGCGACCACAGGGGGCGGAATGAAAAACTGTTTTTT. The chain recombines TRBV7-8 with TRBJ1-4; 9 bases line up with TRBD1. After removal of 5 bases from V and 5 bases from J, the junction contained 6 bases not matched to a gene. The CDR3 runs to 15 residues. Per the germline V gene, CDR1 is SGHVS and CDR2 is FQNEAQ.

The rearrangement uses TRBV9 and TRBJ2-1, with 10 bases matching TRBD2. CDR1 and CDR2 from the germline V gene are SGDLS and YYNGEE. This CDR3 contains 15 residues. The trim removed 4 bases at V and 7 bases at J, leaving 8 bases unmatched. The CDR3 DNA is TGTGCCAGCAGCAGCAGACTAGCGGGTCCAAATGAGCAGTTCTTC. It encodes CASSSRLAGPNEQFF.

This rearrangement joins TRBV4-1 to TRBJ2-5, with D tentatively TRBD1 or TRBD2 (5 bases each). This CDR3 spans 14 amino acids. Germline values: CDR1 MGHRA, CDR2 YSYEKL. V shed 7 bases and J shed 5 bases, with 17 bases lying between them. The CDR3 DNA is TGCGCCAGCACCCCCGGGACGTTAGGGGAGACCCAGTACTTC. It specifies CASTPGTLGETQYF.

This clonotype was detected a few times. V gene TRBV28 combines with J gene TRBJ2-5; D is unresolved. Germline CDR1 is MDHEN and CDR2 is SYDVKM. This CDR3 has 15 amino acids. Trimming shortened V by 3 bases and J by 0 bases, and 11 bases separated the two germline ends. CDR3 sequence: CASSFHGSDQETQYF. In DNA, the CDR3 is TGTGCCAGCAGTTTTCACGGGTCGGACCAAGAGACCCAGTACTTC. Using reference TRBV28 and TRBJ2-5 for the parts outside the CDR3, the full variable domain is DVKVTQSSRYLVKRTGEKVFLECVQDMDHENMFWYRQDPGLGLRLIYFSYDVKMKEKGDIPEGYSVSREKKERFSLILESASTNQTSMYLCASSFHGSDQETQYFGPGTRLLVL.

The chain is built from TRBV29-1 and TRBJ2-3; 11 positions match TRBD2. Germline lookup yields CDR1 SQVTM and CDR2 ANQGSEA. The ends lost 7 bases at V and 2 bases at J; junction bases unmatched: 5. The CDR3 loop spans 14 amino acids. The CDR3 loop is CSALGLAVTDTQYF. CDR3 bases: TGCAGCGCACTGGGACTAGCGGTCACAGATACGCAGTATTTT.

This clonotype was seen only a few times. The chain combines TRBV4-3 with TRBJ2-5; tentatively, D is TRBD1 or TRBD2 (5 bases each). The CDR3 covers 13 residues. Germline values: CDR1 LGHNA, CDR2 YSLEER. The V end was cut by 4 bases, the J end by 7 bases, with 13 bases between. Written as DNA, the CDR3 is TGCGCCAGCAGCCCGGGACCTACTGGGACCCAGTACTTC. Its translation: CASSPGPTGTQYF.

The CDR3 here is CASSLVDREGSPLHF. CDR3 nucleotides: TGTGCCAGCAGCTTGGTCGACAGGGAAGGCTCACCCCTCCACTTT. The chain combines TRBV5-5 with TRBJ1-6; 7 bases map to TRBD1. The trim removed 0 bases at V and 10 bases at J, leaving 7 bases unmatched. The V gene's germline CDR1 is SGHKS and CDR2 YYEKEE (reference sequence). The CDR3 extends over 15 amino acids.

The chain recombines TRBV5-1 with TRBJ2-1; no clear D gene. CDR3 size: 11 residues. Germline V gene lookup returns CDR1 SGHRS and CDR2 YFSETQ. Trimming stripped 5 bases from V and 10 bases from J, with 10 bases between. CDR3 region: CASRSDSEQFF. The CDR3, as DNA: TGCGCCAGCAGATCTGACTCGGAGCAGTTCTTC.

The chain couples TRBV9 to TRBJ1-2; D not resolved. In germline, CDR1 is SGDLS, CDR2 YYNGEE. Trimming stripped 4 bases from V and 6 bases from J, with 13 bases between. This CDR3 region has 13 residues. Written as DNA, the CDR3 is TGTGCCAGCAGCACCGTAGGAGGAGATGGCTACACCTTC. This gives the protein CASSTVGGDGYTF.

This chain's CDR3 is CASSQVGGKNEKLFF. CDR3 DNA sequence: TGCGCCAGCAGCCAAGTTGGCGGTAAGAATGAAAAACTGTTTTTT. V usage is TRBV4-3 and J usage is TRBJ1-4; D remains ambiguous. V was trimmed by 1 base and J by 5 bases, leaving 11 bases between them. The CDR3 has 15 residues. In germline, CDR1 is LGHNA, CDR2 YSLEER.

The chain recombines TRBV7-9 with TRBJ1-5; D uncertain. Germline V gene lookup returns CDR1 SEHNR and CDR2 FQNEAQ (reference sequence). Trimming shortened V by 9 bases and J by 6 bases, and 6 bases separated the two germline ends. CDR3 length equals 10 residues. The CDR3 loop reads CASEPQPQHF. The DNA for the CDR3 is TGTGCCAGTGAGCCTCAGCCCCAGCATTTT.

The sample holds a few counts of this clonotype. This sequence joins TRBV4-3 and TRBJ2-7, with 8 bases matching TRBD1. Germline V lookup: CDR1 LGHNA, CDR2 YSLEER. The CDR3 extends over 15 amino acids. V lost 3 bases to trimming and J lost 3 bases; unmatched junction nucleotides: 7. In DNA form, the CDR3 reads TGCGCCAGCAGCCAGACGACAGGGGCGAGCTACGAGCAGTACTTC. Protein sequence: CASSQTTGASYEQYF.

The rearrangement uses TRBV12-3 or TRBV12-4 and TRBJ2-5; D gene unclear. Trimming cost V 4 bases and J 0 bases, with 12 bases left between them. There are 15 residues in the CDR3. CDR3 in DNA: TGTGCCAGCAGTTCGACCGCCTCGTACCAAGAGACCCAGTACTTC. This codes for CASSSTASYQETQYF.

This clonotype was seen at least ten times. The gene calls are TRBV20-1 and TRBJ1-4, with 7 nucleotides matching TRBD1. Germline loops: CDR1 DFQATT, CDR2 SNEGSKA (reference sequence). CDR3 size: 20 residues. Losses at the gene ends were 0 bases for V and 0 bases for J; bases not matched to a gene: 16. As DNA, the CDR3 is TGCAGTGCTAGAGATAAGGACAGGCGATCCACTGATGCAACTAATGAAAAACTGTTTTTT. Its protein product is CSARDKDRRSTDATNEKLFF.

This clonotype was counted at least ten times. One junction end does not reproduce the germline sequence, and a read error may be involved. The V gene is TRBV7-7, the J gene TRBJ2-1, with D unclear. Germline CDR1 is SSHAT and CDR2 is FNYEAQ (reference sequence). The CDR3 totals 15 residues. CDR3 bases: TGTGCTAGCAGCTTAGAAAGGGTGTTGGGCAATGAGCAGTTCTTC. Encoded protein: CASSLERVLGNEQFF.

The rearrangement uses TRBV7-2 and TRBJ2-5, with a tentative D call TRBD1 (5 bases). This CDR3 has 15 residues. CDR1 and CDR2 (germline): SGHTA, FQGNSA. V was cut by 4 bases and J by 1 base, with 13 bases left in between. The CDR3 loop reads CASSSQGLPQETQYF. In nucleotides, the CDR3 is TGTGCCAGCAGCTCCCAGGGTTTGCCCCAAGAGACCCAGTACTTC. Full variable domain (missing parts from reference TRBV7-2 and TRBJ2-5): GAGVSQSPSNKVTEKGKDVELRCDPISGHTALYWYRQSLGQGLEFLIYFQGNSAPDKSGLPSDRFSAERTGGSVSTLTIQRTQQEDSAVYLCASSSQGLPQETQYFGPGTRLLVL.

V usage is TRBV12-3 or TRBV12-4 and J usage is TRBJ2-5, with 8 bases aligning to TRBD2. The DNA end lines up better with TRBJ2-1; the J call may be wrong. This CDR3 is 15 amino acids long. CDR3 sequence reads: CASSPGLEVYNEQFF. The CDR3 nucleotides are TGTGCCAGCAGTCCGGGACTAGAGGTCTACAATGAGCAGTTCTTC.

The V and J genes are TRBV12-3 or TRBV12-4 and TRBJ1-4; maybe TRBD1 (5 bases). The germline V and J ends were trimmed by 2 bases and 7 bases, with 8 bases remaining between them. The CDR3 is 13 residues long. CDR3 coding DNA: TGTGCCAGCAGTTTAACCGGGGGTGAAAAACTGTTTTTT. Translating it yields CASSLTGGEKLFF.

This clonotype was seen more than once but under ten times. V and J are TRBV2 and TRBJ1-1; D gene ambiguous. CDR1 and CDR2 from the germline V gene are SNHLY and FYNNEI. With 6 bases removed from V and 8 bases from J, the gap between germline ends came to 13 bases. This CDR3 region has 12 residues. CDR3 in amino acids: CASRVIGGEAFF. The CDR3 bases are TGTGCCAGCAGGGTAATAGGAGGGGAAGCTTTCTTT. Full variable domain (missing parts from reference TRBV2 and TRBJ1-1): EPEVTQTPSHQVTQMGQEVILRCVPISNHLYFYWYRQILGQKVEFLVSFYNNEISEKSEIFDDQFSVERPDGSNFTLKIRSTKLEDSAMYFCASRVIGGEAFFGQGTRLTVV.

CDR3: CAAYGETQYF. The CDR3 DNA is TGTGCCGCCTATGGGGAGACCCAGTACTTC. The genes are TRBV2 and TRBJ2-5; D gene unclear. Germline V gives CDR1 SNHLY, CDR2 FYNNEI. Trimming stripped 11 bases from V and 5 bases from J, with 9 bases between. This CDR3 region has 10 residues.

This clonotype showed up just a few times. This sequence joins TRBV5-1 and TRBJ1-2, with D hard to call. V shed 0 bases and J shed 4 bases, with 10 bases lying between them. CDR3 size: 14 residues. The germline V gene has CDR1 SGHRS and CDR2 YFSETQ. The CDR3 bases are TGCGCCAGCAGCTTGGATCTTATCCTCTATGGCTACACCTTC. Its protein is CASSLDLILYGYTF.

This clonotype was picked up a small number of times. This chain joins TRBV9 and TRBJ1-3; D gene uncertain. This CDR3 is built from 14 residues. Germline loops: CDR1 SGDLS, CDR2 YYNGEE. Trimming took off 2 bases at V and 0 bases at J, with 6 bases between the two ends. The chain's CDR3 is CASSVSSSGNTIYF. In DNA form, the CDR3 reads TGTGCCAGCAGCGTCTCGAGCTCTGGAAACACCATATATTTT.

This clonotype has more than one count but fewer than ten. CDR3 amino acids: CASSLTSGDNEQFF. The CDR3 DNA follows: TGTGCCAGCAGCTTGACTAGCGGGGACAATGAGCAGTTCTTC. This chain connects TRBV5-5 to TRBJ2-5, with 10 positions matching TRBD2. The assigned J gene may be wrong: the sequence end matches TRBJ2-1 better. Germline loops: CDR1 SGHKS, CDR2 YYEKEE (reference sequence). The CDR3 runs to 14 residues.

This sequence joins TRBV19 and TRBJ2-1; 11 bases map to TRBD2. The CDR3 length is 19 residues. V trimming: 3 bases; J trimming: 7 bases; junction bases outside the gene matches: 17. Germline values: CDR1 LNHDA, CDR2 SQIVND (reference sequence). The CDR3 sequence: CASSIRGSGRAFPYNEQFF. The CDR3 DNA reads TGTGCCAGTAGTATTAGAGGTAGCGGGAGGGCCTTTCCATATAATGAGCAGTTCTTC.

The CDR3 loop reads CASSLGGAGGKETQYF. Written as DNA, the CDR3 is TGTGCCAGCAGCCTGGGGGGAGCGGGGGGTAAAGAGACCCAGTACTTC. V usage is TRBV7-8 and J usage is TRBJ2-7; TRBD2 matches at 9 bases. The J call may not be correct, given that the DNA end is closer to TRBJ2-5. The CDR3 has 16 amino acids. From germline, CDR1 is SGHVS and CDR2 FQNEAQ.

The chain is built from TRBV20-1 and TRBJ1-2, with D unresolved. There are 12 residues in the CDR3. Germline V lookup: CDR1 DFQATT, CDR2 SNEGSKA (reference sequence). V was shortened by 4 bases and J by 2 bases, with 8 bases between the two germline ends. CDR3 region: CSATTQNYGYTF. The CDR3 DNA is TGCAGTGCTACTACACAGAACTATGGCTACACCTTC.

This chain uses TRBV4-2 with TRBJ1-1; perhaps TRBD1 as D (5 bases). There are 13 residues in the CDR3. Germline V lookup: CDR1 LGHNA, CDR2 YNFKEQ. V lost 10 bases and J 3 bases, leaving 15 bases between the germline ends. The DNA of the CDR3 is TGTGCCACCGGGACTTCCAGGGACACTGAAGCTTTCTTT. Protein product: CATGTSRDTEAFF.